The clone carrying this T cell receptor beta chain was observed a handful of times. Its target is not known. These data belong to a study of T-cell memory formation after mild COVID-19. This CDR3 is built from 15 residues. Germline CDR1 reads SGHTA; CDR2 reads FQGNSA. Trimming pared 0 bases from V and 5 bases from J, leaving 10 bases between. Constant-segment primers served in 5'RACE that generated TCR alpha and TCR beta cDNA libraries bearing sample barcodes and UMIs. TCRdb reanalysed the 5' RACE reads using MiXCR and keeps one entry per CDR3 protein. The data hold roughly 610,000 distinct CDR3 sequences, with approximately 15% observed a single time. Study results and caveats: For second-wave clones that peaked at day 37, SARS-CoV-2 specificity went unverified.

The clonotype originates from an adult woman who had mild COVID-19 (a few samples of this study predate the infection). Cell type and time point are not known. Sequencing was carried out using PBMCs or a T cell subset sorted from them (not recorded which). This chain connects TRBV7-2 to TRBJ2-2, with D possibly matching TRBD2 (6 bases). Here the CDR3 DNA reads TGTGCCAGCAGCTTAGCTCTCAGCGGGACCGGGGAGCTGTTTTTT. As protein: CASSLALSGTGELFF.